The rows below give T cell receptor beta chains drawn from one sample of a study of beta chain features in type 1 diabetes. Some clones are missing from TCRdb's copy, which holds only in-frame ones; the method was immunoSEQ multiplex PCR. Altogether about 410,000 clones are present, approximately 14% being singletons, with the ten largest covering roughly 0.035%. The specimen was naive CD4+ T cells from blood. The receptors were gathered from a man aged 25 to 40 in good health. Both conserved end residues are part of each CDR3. Each record gives: J gene, V gene, CDR3 protein.

TRBJ2-3 TRBV7-2 CASSGGLDTQYF
TRBJ2-7 TRBV4-3 CASSQDWAGVFEEQYF
TRBJ1-5 TRBV5-1 CASSLDGNSNQPQHF
TRBJ2-5 TRBV7-9 CASSRYGGTQETQYF
TRBJ2-1 TRBV2 CASSLGGNEQFF
TRBJ1-4 TRBV30 CAWSPLARHEKLFF
TRBJ1-4 TRBV30 CAWSVSLTLRNEKLFF
TRBJ2-1 TRBV29-1 CSVRYRVRGPDNEQFF
TRBJ2-5 TRBV7-8 CASSLTPGPETQYF
TRBJ1-6 TRBV6-5 CASSRDRGLSPLHF
TRBJ2-7 TRBV10-3 CAISVRVGEQYF
TRBJ1-4 TRBV7-2 CASSLSATNEKLFF
TRBJ2-2 TRBV5-1 CASSLDSSGELFF
TRBJ2-3 TRBV30 CASYPGLGTQYF
TRBJ2-5 TRBV6-6 CASSYSGRGYQETQYF
TRBJ2-3 TRBV9 CASTRQGAADTQYF
TRBJ1-6 TRBV9 CASSVEPGGNSPLHF
TRBJ2-1 TRBV9 CASSVAPASPVGQFF
TRBJ2-7 TRBV10-3 CATKGAQGGPYEQYF
TRBJ2-6 TRBV23-1 CASSPNRDTESSGANVLTF
TRBJ2-1 TRBV19 CASRTTSGTYNEQFF
TRBJ2-1 TRBV29-1 CSVESSYNEQFF
TRBJ2-5 TRBV15 CATSGLAGETQYF
TRBJ1-5 TRBV4-1 CASSQVRRNQPQHF
TRBJ2-3 TRBV5-1 CASSLRSGISDTQYF
TRBJ2-7 TRBV9 CASSVGPSYEQYF
TRBJ1-1 TRBV29-1 CSVGPLGRSNTEAFF
TRBJ2-5 TRBV7-6 CASSLGVAGRGTQYF
TRBJ2-1 TRBV15 CATSIFPASGNPDEQFF
TRBJ1-2 TRBV19 CASSRANYGYTF
TRBJ2-5 TRBV5-1 CASSSRVGGETQYF
TRBJ2-3 TRBV7-2 CASSRQGRGADTQYF
TRBJ1-4 TRBV12-5 CASGLDHRGEKLFF
TRBJ2-3 TRBV20-1 CSVRTDTQYF
TRBJ1-2 TRBV19 CASSMTVNYGYTF
TRBJ2-1 TRBV25-1 CASSEYLGNEQFF
TRBJ2-7 TRBV20-1 CSVTELYEQYF
TRBJ2-3 TRBV9 CASSVETAGDTQYF